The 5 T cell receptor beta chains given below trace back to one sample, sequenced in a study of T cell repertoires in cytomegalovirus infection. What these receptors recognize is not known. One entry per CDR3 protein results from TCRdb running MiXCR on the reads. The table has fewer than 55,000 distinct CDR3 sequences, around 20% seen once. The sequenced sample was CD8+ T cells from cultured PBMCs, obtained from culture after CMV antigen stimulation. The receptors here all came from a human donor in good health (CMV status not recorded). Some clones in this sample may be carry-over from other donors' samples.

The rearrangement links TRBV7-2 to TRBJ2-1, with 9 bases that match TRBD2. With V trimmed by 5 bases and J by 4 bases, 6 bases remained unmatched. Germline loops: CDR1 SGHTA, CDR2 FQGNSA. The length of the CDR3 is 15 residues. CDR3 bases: TGTGCCAGCAGCGACTTCGCGGGGGGGTACAATGAGCAGTTCTTC. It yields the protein CASSDFAGGYNEQFF.

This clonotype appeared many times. CDR3 bases: TGTGCCACGGACAAAGGGAACACTGAAGCTTTCTTT. Translated, it gives CATDKGNTEAFF. This rearrangement joins TRBV28 to TRBJ1-1; TRBD1 is a possible D gene (5 bases). V lost 10 bases, J lost 1 base, and 10 bases lay in between. This CDR3 has 12 amino acids. Germline assignment: CDR1 MDHEN and CDR2 SYDVKM.

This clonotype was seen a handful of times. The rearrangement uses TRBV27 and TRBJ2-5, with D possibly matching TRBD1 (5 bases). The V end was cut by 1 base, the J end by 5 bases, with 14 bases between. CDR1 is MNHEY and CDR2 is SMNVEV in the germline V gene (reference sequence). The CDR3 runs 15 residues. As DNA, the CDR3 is TGTGCCAGCAGTTTATTCGTTACAGGAACGGAGACCCAGTACTTC. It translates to CASSLFVTGTETQYF.

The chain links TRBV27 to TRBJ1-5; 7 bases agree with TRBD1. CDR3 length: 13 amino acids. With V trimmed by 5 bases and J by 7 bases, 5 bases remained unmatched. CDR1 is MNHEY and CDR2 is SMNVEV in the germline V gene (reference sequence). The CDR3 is CASSQTGRQPQHF. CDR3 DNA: TGTGCCAGCAGTCAGACAGGGCGGCAGCCCCAGCATTTT.

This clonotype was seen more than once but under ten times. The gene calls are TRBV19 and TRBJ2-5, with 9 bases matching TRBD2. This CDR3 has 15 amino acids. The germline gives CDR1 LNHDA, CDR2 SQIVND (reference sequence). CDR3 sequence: CATSRGGFQQETQYF. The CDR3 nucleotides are TGTGCAACCTCGCGGGGGGGCTTCCAGCAAGAGACCCAGTACTTC.